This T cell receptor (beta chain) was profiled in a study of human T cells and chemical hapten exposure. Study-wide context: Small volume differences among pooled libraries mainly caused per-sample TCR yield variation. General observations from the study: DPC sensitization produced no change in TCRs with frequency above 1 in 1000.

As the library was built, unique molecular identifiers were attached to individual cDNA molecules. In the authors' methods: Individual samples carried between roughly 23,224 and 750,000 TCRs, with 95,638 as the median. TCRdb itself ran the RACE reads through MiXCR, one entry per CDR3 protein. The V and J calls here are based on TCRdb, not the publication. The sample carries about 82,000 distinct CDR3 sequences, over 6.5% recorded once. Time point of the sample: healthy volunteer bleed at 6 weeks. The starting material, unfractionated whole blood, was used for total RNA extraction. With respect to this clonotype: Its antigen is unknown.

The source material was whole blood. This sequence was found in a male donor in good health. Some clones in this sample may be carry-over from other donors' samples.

CDR3 bases: TGTGCCAGCAGTTACCGTGGGACAGGGCCTCCTCTGAACACTGAAGCTTTCTTT. This sequence encodes CASSYRGTGPPLNTEAFF. This chain connects TRBV6-5 to TRBJ1-1; TRBD1 matches at 9 bases. This CDR3 region has 18 residues. Germline values: CDR1 MNHEY, CDR2 SVGAGI. V lost 2 bases to trimming and J lost 0 bases; unmatched junction nucleotides: 10.